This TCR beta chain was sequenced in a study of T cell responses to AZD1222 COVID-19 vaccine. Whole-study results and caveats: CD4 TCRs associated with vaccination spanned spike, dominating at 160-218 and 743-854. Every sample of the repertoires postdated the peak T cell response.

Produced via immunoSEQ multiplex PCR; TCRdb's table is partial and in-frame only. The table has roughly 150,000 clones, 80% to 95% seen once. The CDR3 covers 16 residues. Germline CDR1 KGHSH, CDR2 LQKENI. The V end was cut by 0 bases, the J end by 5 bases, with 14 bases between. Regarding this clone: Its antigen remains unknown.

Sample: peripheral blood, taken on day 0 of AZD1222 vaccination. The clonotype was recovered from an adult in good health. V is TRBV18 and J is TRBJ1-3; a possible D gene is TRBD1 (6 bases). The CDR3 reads CASSPPSGAERNTIYF. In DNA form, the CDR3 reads TGTGCCAGCTCACCACCGTCAGGGGCGGAGAGAAACACCATATATTTT.